The sequence of this TCR beta chain was determined in a study of beta chain features in type 1 diabetes. Since all of the isolated RNA was reverse transcribed, expressed TCRB transcripts were what got sequenced. Libraries were prepared by immunoSEQ multiplex PCR; TCRdb keeps only in-frame clonotypes and omits some of them. The data hold 810,000 or so clones, with 17% observed a single time. This clone showed up just a few times. CDR1 and CDR2 from the germline V gene are SGHTA and FQGNSA. V gave up 3 bases and J gave up 3 bases; unmatched junction bases: 7. The CDR3 runs to 16 residues. What was sequenced was naive CD4+ T cells from blood. The receptor's source is a woman younger than 35 in good health. The chain uses TRBV7-2 and TRBJ2-1; TRBD2 agrees at 8 bases. The CDR3: CASSFPRGGLYNEQFF. Here the CDR3 DNA reads TGTGCCAGCAGCTTCCCCCGGGGGGGGCTCTACAATGAGCAGTTCTTC.